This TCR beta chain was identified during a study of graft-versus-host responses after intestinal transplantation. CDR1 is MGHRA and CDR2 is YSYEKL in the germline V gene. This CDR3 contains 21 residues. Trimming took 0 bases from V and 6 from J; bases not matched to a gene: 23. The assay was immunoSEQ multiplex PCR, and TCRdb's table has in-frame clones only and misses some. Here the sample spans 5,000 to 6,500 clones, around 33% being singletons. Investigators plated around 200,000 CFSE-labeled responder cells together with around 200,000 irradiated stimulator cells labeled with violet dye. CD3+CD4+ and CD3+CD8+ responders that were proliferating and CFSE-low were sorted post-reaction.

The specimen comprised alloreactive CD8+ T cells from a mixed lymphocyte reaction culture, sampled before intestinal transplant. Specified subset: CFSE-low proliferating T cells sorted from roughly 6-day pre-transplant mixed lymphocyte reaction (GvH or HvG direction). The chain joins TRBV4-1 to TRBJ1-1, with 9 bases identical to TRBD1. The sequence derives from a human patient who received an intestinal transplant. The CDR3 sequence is CASSQDKVRLGTGKLSAEAFF. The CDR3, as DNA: TGCGCCAGCAGCCAAGATAAAGTGCGCCTGGGGACAGGGAAGCTGAGCGCTGAAGCTTTCTTT.